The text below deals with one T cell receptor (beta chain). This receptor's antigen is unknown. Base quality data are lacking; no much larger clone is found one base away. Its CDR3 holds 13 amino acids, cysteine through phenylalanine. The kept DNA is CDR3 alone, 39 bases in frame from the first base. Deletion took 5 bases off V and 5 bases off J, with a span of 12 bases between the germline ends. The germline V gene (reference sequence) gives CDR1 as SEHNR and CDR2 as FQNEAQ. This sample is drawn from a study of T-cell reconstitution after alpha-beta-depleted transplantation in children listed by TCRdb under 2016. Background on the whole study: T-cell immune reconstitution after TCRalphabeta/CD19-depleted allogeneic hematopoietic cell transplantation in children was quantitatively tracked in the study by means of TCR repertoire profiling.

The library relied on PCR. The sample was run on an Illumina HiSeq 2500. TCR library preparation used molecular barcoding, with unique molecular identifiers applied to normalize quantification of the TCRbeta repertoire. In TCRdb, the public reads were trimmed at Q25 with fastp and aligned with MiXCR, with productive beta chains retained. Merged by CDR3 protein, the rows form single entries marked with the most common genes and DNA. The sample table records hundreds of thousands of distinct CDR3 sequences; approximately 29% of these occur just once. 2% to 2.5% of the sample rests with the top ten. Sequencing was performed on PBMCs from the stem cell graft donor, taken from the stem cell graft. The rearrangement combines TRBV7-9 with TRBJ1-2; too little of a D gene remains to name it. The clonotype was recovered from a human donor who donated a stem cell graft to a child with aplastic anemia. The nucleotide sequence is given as TGTGCCAGCAGCCCTTACGTTGGGTATGGCTACACCTTC. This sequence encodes CASSPYVGYGYTF.